This TCR beta chain was retrieved from a study of regulatory T cells in long-lasting Graves disease. Documented time point: newly diagnosed GD, antithyroid drugs for less than 3 months. The TCR library was made from RNA that had been extracted from PBMCs in TRIzol. Graves' disease diagnosis followed American Thyroid Association guidelines. This clonotype was seen ten or more times. Its specificity is not known. Sequencing libraries for TCR beta were prepared with iRepertoire HTBI primers and Arm-PCR of CDR3 regions. TCRdb reprocessed the multiplex PCR reads via MiXCR and lists one record per CDR3 protein. This table holds around 470,000 distinct CDR3 sequences, 12% to 15% found once. Findings and caveats of the study: Newly diagnosed Graves' patients had higher TCR diversity than persistent ones.

With 6 bases clipped from V and 1 base from J, the junction kept 6 bases outside the gene matches. The CDR3 runs 15 residues. CDR1 is SNHLY, CDR2 FYNNEI, per germline. The same data also went into a second study, on T cells in Graves' hyperthyroidism and ophthalmopathy.

This material consisted of peripheral blood mononuclear cells (PBMCs), taken at new diagnosis, from a patient treated with antithyroid drugs. The chain links TRBV2 to TRBJ2-7; 10 positions match TRBD2. The source of this sequence is a woman in her 50s with Graves disease. The CDR3 DNA sequence: TGTGCCAGCAGGGAACTAGCGGGAAAGTCCTACGAGCAGTACTTC. It specifies CASRELAGKSYEQYF.